This T cell receptor (beta chain) was identified during a study of blood T cells in healthy people across ages. The authors ran a second PCR of 7 to 11 cycles using a sample-barcoded 5' primer and a J-beta primer mix. TCRdb fed the 5' RACE reads into MiXCR, producing one record per CDR3 protein. The sample includes hundreds of thousands of distinct CDR3 sequences, about 46% seen only once; the top ten take 15% to 20%. The length of the CDR3 is 13 residues. Germline V lookup: CDR1 SQVTM, CDR2 ANQGSEA. This clonotype was obtained from an elderly man in good health. Sequences were obtained from blood. The V gene is TRBV29-1, the J gene TRBJ2-7; unclear D gene. The J call may be mistaken, given a closer DNA end match to TRBJ2-5. The CDR3 nucleotides are TGCAGCGTGGCCCTGGCAGTGGTAGAGACCCAGTACTTC. It translates to CSVALAVVETQYF.